The T cell receptor beta chain under discussion was sequenced for a study of cytomegalovirus exposure and HLA in healthy donors. In the case of this clone: What it binds is not known.

There are 18 residues in the CDR3. Germline CDR1 is MNHEY and CDR2 is SMNVEV (reference sequence). V lost 5 bases, J lost 3 bases, and 12 bases stayed unmatched. 13 Jbeta primers and 60 Vbeta primers were used for the PCR. Only in-frame clones appear in the TCRdb table, and some are missing; sequencing was by immunoSEQ multiplex PCR. The sample lists some 120,000 clones; about 80% were seen once. Study-wide findings and caveats: It has been reported that TCR beta sequences accurately predicted the HLA-A and HLA-B alleles of most subjects. A later analysis found that most CMV-associated TCR beta chains appeared HLA-restricted. Most TCR sequences proved rare, with some public TCRs found in many donors.

This chain uses TRBV27 with TRBJ2-1, with 11 bases aligning to TRBD2. The source material was PBMCs. This receptor was obtained from a woman aged 40-49 years in good health and CMV-seropositive. The CDR3 coding sequence is TGTGCCAGCAGTCCCGAGACTAGCGGGACACTAGTCTACAATGAGCAGTTCTTC. Its protein is CASSPETSGTLVYNEQFF.